This T cell receptor (gamma chain) was sequenced in a study of gamma-delta chains in newborns, infants, children. Turning to the study itself: Microbial exposure reportedly drives polyclonal innate γδ T cell expansion after birth.

TCRdb repeated clone calling on the reads with CATT. This sample has some 550 gamma-chain clones, with approximately 74% found just once. The germline V gene encodes CDR1 GITISATS and CDR2 ISYDGTV (reference sequence). The V and J ends lost 3 bases and 9 bases, in that order; junction bases with no gene match: 11. The CDR3 spans 17 residues. This sequence originates from a child who was a newborn, infant or young child, either healthy, febrile or measles-vaccinated (not recorded which). Sequenced input: blood. V and J are TRGV9 and TRGJP. Since TCRdb gives no J gene, matching the DNA to germline was used here to assign it. The CDR3 loop is CALWEIVWSLGKKIKVF. Written as DNA, the CDR3 is TGTGCCTTGTGGGAGATAGTGTGGTCGTTGGGCAAAAAAATCAAGGTATTT.